Presented here are 5 T cell receptor beta chains from one specimen sequenced in a study of prognosis after radiotherapy for stage I lung cancer. TCR beta CDR3 amplification from genomic DNA was performed by two-round multiplex PCR. The first round of PCR was done with primers that matched each TRBV and TRBJ gene. One entry per CDR3 protein results from TCRdb running MiXCR on the multiplex PCR reads. The sample has tens of thousands of distinct CDR3 sequences; about 41% are singletons. Sequenced material: PBMCs, taken before or after stereotactic body radiation therapy (not recorded which). The receptor source for this set is a donor aged 50 or older with non-small cell lung cancer.

This clonotype was seen many times. The gene calls are TRBV12-3 or TRBV12-4 and TRBJ1-2, with D perhaps TRBD1 (5 bases). The germline V and J ends were trimmed by 3 bases and 6 bases, with 17 bases remaining between them. This CDR3 spans 15 amino acids. CDR3 coding DNA: TGTGCCAGCAGTTTTCTAGCTGGTGAGGGGCATGGCTACACCTTC. Translated: CASSFLAGEGHGYTF.

This clonotype was counted at least ten times. The V gene is TRBV28, the J gene TRBJ2-5, with D possibly being TRBD2 (5 bases). The length of the CDR3 is 13 residues. Trimming stripped 5 bases from V and 3 bases from J, with 10 bases between. Germline values: CDR1 MDHEN, CDR2 SYDVKM. This chain's CDR3 is CASSEGSEETQYF. The CDR3 region has the DNA TGTGCCAGCAGTGAGGGCAGCGAAGAGACCCAGTACTTC.

The sample holds many counts of this clonotype. The chain employs TRBV5-1 and TRBJ2-2, with 7 bases identical to TRBD2. The CDR3 is 14 amino acids. From germline, CDR1 is SGHRS and CDR2 YFSETQ. Trimming cost V 5 bases and J 4 bases; bases outside gene matches: 5. The DNA for the CDR3 is TGCGCCAGCAGACCCACTAGCGTCACCGGGGAGCTGTTTTTT. Translating gives CASRPTSVTGELFF.

This clonotype was seen at least ten times. The V and J genes are TRBV28 and TRBJ1-1; D unclear. Germline V lookup: CDR1 MDHEN, CDR2 SYDVKM. The V end was cut by 5 bases, the J end by 5 bases, with 12 bases between. The CDR3 extends over 13 amino acids. CDR3 coding DNA: TGTGCCAGCAGTCCGTGGCCAGCAACTGAAGCTTTCTTT. Protein product: CASSPWPATEAFF.

This clonotype was detected many times. This rearrangement joins TRBV6-1 to TRBJ2-7; 8 bases fit TRBD2. Trimming removed 4 bases from V and 8 bases from J; junction bases left unmatched: 16. Germline assignment: CDR1 MNHNS and CDR2 SASEGT. This CDR3 is 16 amino acids long. The CDR3 here is CASSAPTRREVRKQYF. The CDR3 DNA sequence: TGTGCCAGCAGTGCACCCACCCGGCGGGAGGTCCGAAAGCAGTACTTC.